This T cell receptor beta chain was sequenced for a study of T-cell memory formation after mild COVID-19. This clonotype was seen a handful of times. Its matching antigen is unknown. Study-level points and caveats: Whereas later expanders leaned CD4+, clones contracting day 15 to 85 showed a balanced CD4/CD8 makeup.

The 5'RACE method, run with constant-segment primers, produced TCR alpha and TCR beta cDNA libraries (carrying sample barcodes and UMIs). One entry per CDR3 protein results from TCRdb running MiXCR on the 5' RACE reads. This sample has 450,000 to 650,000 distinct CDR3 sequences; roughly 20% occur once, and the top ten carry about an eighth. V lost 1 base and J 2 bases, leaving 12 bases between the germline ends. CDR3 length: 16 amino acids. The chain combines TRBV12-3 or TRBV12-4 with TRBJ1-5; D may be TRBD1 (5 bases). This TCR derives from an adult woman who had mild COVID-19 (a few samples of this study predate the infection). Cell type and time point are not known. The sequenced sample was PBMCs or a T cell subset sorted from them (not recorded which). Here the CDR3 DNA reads TGTGCCAGCAGTTTAGGAGCAGGGAACGGCAATCAGCCCCAGCATTTT. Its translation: CASSLGAGNGNQPQHF.